This TCR beta chain was identified during a study of CD8 T cells in ankylosing spondylitis. Quantitative molecular-barcoded 5'-RACE generated the TCR beta libraries. TCRdb reprocessed the 5' RACE reads via MiXCR and lists one record per CDR3 protein. The data hold roughly 440,000 distinct CDR3 sequences, with 15% to 20% observed a single time. With respect to this clonotype: Its antigen is still unknown.

Study-wide results and limits: For ankylosing spondylitis blood, a TCR beta motif of seven to nine highly homologous variants appeared characteristic. Disease-linked clones were reportedly significantly enriched in matched ankylosing spondylitis synovial fluid.

The CDR3 consists of 14 residues. After removal of 1 base from V and 3 bases from J, the junction contained 2 bases not matched to a gene. Germline V gene sequence: CDR1 MGHRA, CDR2 YSYEKL. The J gene is TRBJ1-1, the V gene TRBV4-1, with 7 bases fitting TRBD1. Sequenced input: blood, either unsorted or a sorted T cell fraction (not recorded which). The source is a male donor with ankylosing spondylitis. CDR3 nucleotides: TGCGCCAGCAGCCAAGCAGGGGGGTACACTGAAGCTTTCTTT. Encoded protein: CASSQAGGYTEAFF.